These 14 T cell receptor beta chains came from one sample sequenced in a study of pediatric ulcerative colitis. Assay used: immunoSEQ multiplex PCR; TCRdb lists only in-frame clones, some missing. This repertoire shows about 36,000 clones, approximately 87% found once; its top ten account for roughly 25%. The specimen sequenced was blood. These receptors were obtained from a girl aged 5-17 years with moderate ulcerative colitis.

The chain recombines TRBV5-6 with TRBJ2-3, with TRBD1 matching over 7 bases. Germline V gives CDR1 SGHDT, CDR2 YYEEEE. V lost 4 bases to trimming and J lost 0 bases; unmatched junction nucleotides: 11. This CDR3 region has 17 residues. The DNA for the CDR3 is TGTGCCAGCAGCCTTCTCCCGGGACAGTCTAGCACAGATACGCAGTATTTT. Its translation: CASSLLPGQSSTDTQYF.

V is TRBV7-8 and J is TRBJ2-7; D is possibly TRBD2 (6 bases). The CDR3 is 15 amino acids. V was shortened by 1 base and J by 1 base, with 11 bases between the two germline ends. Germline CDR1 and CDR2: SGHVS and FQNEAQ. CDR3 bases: TGTGCCAGCAGCTTAGGGGGTGGAGGGTCCTACGAGCAGTACTTC. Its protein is CASSLGGGGSYEQYF.

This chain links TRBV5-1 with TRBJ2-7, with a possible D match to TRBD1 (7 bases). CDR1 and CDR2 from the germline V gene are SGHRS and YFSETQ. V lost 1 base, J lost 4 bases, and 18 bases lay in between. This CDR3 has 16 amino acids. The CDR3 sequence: CASSLSIGSGGYEQYF. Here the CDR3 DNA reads TGCGCCAGCAGCTTGAGTATAGGGTCAGGGGGGTACGAGCAGTACTTC. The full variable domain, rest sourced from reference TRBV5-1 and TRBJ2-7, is KAGVTQTPRYLIKTRGQQVTLSCSPISGHRSVSWYQQTPGQGLQFLFEYFSETQRNKGNFPGRFSGRQFSNSRSEMNVSTLELGDSALYLCASSLSIGSGGYEQYFGPGTRLTVT.

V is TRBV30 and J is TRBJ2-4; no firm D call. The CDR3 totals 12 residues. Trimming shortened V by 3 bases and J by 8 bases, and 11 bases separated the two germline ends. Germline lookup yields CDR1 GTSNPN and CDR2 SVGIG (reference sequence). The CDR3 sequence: CAWRTRVDIQYF. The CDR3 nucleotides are TGTGCCTGGAGGACTCGAGTGGACATTCAGTACTTC. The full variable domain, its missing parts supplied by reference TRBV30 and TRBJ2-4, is SQTIHQWPATLVQPVGSPLSLECTVEGTSNPNLYWYRQAAGRGLQLLFYSVGIGQISSEVPQNLSASRPQDRQFILSSKKLLLSDSGFYLCAWRTRVDIQYFGAGTRLSVL.

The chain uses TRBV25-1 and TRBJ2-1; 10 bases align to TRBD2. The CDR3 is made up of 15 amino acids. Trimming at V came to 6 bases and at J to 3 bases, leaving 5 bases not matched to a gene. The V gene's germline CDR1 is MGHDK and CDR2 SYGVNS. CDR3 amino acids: CASRLAGPNYNEQFF. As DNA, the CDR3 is TGTGCCAGCAGACTAGCGGGACCGAACTACAATGAGCAGTTCTTC. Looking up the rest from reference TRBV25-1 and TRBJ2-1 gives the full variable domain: EADIYQTPRYLVIGTGKKITLECSQTMGHDKMYWYQQDPGMELHLIHYSYGVNSTEKGDLSSESTVSRIRTEHFPLTLESARPSHTSQYLCASRLAGPNYNEQFFGPGTRLTVL.

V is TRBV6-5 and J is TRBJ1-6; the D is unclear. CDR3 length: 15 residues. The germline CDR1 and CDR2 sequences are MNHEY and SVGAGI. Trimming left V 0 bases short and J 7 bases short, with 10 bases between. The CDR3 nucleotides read TGTGCCAGCAGTTACTCAATCGGAGACAATTCACCCCTCCACTTT. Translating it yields CASSYSIGDNSPLHF.

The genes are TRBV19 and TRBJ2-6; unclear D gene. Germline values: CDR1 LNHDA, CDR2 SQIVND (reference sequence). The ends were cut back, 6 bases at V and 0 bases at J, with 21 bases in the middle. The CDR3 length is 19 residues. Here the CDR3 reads CASRPPWFPPLSGANVLTF. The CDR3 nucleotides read TGTGCCAGTAGACCCCCTTGGTTTCCCCCCCTCTCTGGGGCCAACGTCCTGACTTTC.

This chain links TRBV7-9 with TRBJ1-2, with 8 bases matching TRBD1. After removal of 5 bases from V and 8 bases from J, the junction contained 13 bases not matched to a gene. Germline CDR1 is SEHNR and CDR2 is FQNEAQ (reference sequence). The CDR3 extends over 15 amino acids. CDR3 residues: CASSDAGGLTGGYTF. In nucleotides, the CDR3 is TGTGCCAGCAGCGATGCAGGGGGCCTGACGGGAGGCTACACCTTC.

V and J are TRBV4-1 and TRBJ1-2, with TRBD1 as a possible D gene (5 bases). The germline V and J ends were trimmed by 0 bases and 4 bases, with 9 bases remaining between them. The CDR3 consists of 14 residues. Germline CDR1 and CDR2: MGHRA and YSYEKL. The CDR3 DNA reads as TGCGCCAGCAGCCAAGACCAGGGTTTCTATGGCTACACCTTC. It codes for CASSQDQGFYGYTF.

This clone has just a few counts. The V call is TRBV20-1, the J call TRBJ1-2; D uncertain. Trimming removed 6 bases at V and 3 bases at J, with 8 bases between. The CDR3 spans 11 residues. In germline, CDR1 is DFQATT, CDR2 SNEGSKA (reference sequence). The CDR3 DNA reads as TGCAGTGCCTCTCAGGACTATGGCTACACCTTC. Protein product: CSASQDYGYTF.

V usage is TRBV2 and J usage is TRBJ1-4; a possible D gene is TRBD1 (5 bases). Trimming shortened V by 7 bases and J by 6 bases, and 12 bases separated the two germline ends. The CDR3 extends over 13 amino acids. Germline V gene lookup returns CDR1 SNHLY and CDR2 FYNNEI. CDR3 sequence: CASMEGQDEKLFF. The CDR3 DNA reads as TGTGCCAGCATGGAGGGGCAGGATGAAAAACTGTTTTTT.

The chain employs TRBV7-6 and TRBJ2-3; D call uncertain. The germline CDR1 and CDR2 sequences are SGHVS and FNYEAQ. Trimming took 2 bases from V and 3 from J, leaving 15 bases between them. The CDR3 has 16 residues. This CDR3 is CASSLLFGVSTDTQYF. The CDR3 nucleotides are TGTGCCAGCAGCTTACTATTTGGGGTCTCGACAGATACGCAGTATTTT.

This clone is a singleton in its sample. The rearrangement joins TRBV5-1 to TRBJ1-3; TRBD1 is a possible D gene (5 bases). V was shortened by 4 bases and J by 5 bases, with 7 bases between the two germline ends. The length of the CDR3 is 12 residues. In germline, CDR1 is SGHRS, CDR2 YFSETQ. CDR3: CASSTDRNTIYF. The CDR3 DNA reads TGCGCCAGCAGCACGGACAGAAACACCATATATTTT.

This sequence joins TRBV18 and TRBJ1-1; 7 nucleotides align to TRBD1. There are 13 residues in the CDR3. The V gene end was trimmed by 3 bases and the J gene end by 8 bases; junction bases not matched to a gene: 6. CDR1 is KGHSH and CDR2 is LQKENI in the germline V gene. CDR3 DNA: TGTGCCAGCTCACCTAACAGGGGACCCGAAGCTTTCTTT. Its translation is CASSPNRGPEAFF.